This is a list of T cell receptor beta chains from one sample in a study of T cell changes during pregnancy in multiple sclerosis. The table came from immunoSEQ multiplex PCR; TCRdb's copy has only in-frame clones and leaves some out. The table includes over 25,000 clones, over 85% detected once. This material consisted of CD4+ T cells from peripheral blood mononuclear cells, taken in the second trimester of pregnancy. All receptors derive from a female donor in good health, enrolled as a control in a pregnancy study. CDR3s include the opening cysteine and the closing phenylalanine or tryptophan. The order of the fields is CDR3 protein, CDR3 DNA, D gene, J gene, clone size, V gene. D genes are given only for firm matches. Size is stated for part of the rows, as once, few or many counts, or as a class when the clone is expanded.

cdr3_aa: CSVGGLTSGTYNEQFF
cdr3_nt: TGCAGCGTTGGAGGTTTGACTAGCGGAACCTACAATGAGCAGTTCTTC
d_call: TRBD2
j_call: TRBJ2-1
clone_size: .
v_call: TRBV29-1

cdr3_aa: CAISRQGGSVSYEQYF
cdr3_nt: TGTGCCATCAGTCGACAGGGGGGTAGCGTGTCCTACGAGCAGTACTTC
d_call: TRBD1
j_call: TRBJ2-7
clone_size: .
v_call: TRBV10-3

cdr3_aa: CSVGQYGGLYEQYF
cdr3_nt: TGCAGCGTTGGCCAATATGGCGGCCTCTACGAGCAGTACTTC
d_call: .
j_call: TRBJ2-7
clone_size: .
v_call: TRBV29-1

cdr3_aa: CASSFQYDTHYGYTF
cdr3_nt: TGTGCCAGCAGCTTCCAATACGACACCCACTATGGCTACACCTTC
d_call: .
j_call: TRBJ1-2
clone_size: .
v_call: TRBV11-2

cdr3_aa: CASSIGLAGSTDTQYF
cdr3_nt: TGTGCCAGTAGTATAGGACTAGCGGGGAGCACAGATACGCAGTATTTT
d_call: TRBD2
j_call: TRBJ2-3
clone_size: .
v_call: TRBV19

cdr3_aa: CASTLSLAGGHNEQFF
cdr3_nt: TGTGCCAGCACCCTCTCCCTAGCGGGGGGGCACAATGAGCAGTTCTTC
d_call: TRBD2
j_call: TRBJ2-1
clone_size: .
v_call: TRBV9

cdr3_aa: CASSLSQVNRGRGAEAFF
cdr3_nt: TGTGCCAGCAGTTTATCTCAGGTAAACAGGGGGAGAGGGGCCGAAGCTTTCTTT
d_call: TRBD1
j_call: TRBJ1-1
clone_size: .
v_call: TRBV27

cdr3_aa: CASSFQSNTEAFF
cdr3_nt: TGTGCCAGCAGTTTTCAATCGAACACTGAAGCTTTCTTT
d_call: .
j_call: TRBJ1-1
clone_size: .
v_call: TRBV6-6

cdr3_aa: CASSMGTSGAGYEQYF
cdr3_nt: TGTGCCAGCAGCATGGGGACTAGCGGGGCGGGGTACGAGCAGTACTTC
d_call: TRBD2
j_call: TRBJ2-7
clone_size: .
v_call: TRBV7-2

cdr3_aa: CASSLDRQGGEQYF
cdr3_nt: TGCGCCAGCAGCTTGGACCGGCAGGGGGGCGAGCAGTACTTC
d_call: .
j_call: TRBJ2-7
clone_size: .
v_call: TRBV5-1

cdr3_aa: CSASARGSYEQYF
cdr3_nt: TGCAGCGCCTCGGCCAGGGGCTCCTACGAGCAGTACTTC
d_call: .
j_call: TRBJ2-7
clone_size: .
v_call: TRBV29-1

cdr3_aa: CASSYSFPSDYGYTF
cdr3_nt: TGTGCCAGCAGTTACTCTTTCCCCTCCGACTATGGCTACACCTTC
d_call: .
j_call: TRBJ1-2
clone_size: .
v_call: TRBV6-6

cdr3_aa: CASSFYGQHLSGYTF
cdr3_nt: TGTGCCAGCAGCTTTTACGGACAGCACCTGAGTGGCTACACCTTC
d_call: .
j_call: TRBJ1-2
clone_size: .
v_call: TRBV7-2

cdr3_aa: CASSPPRGPSGSGANVLTF
cdr3_nt: TGTGCCAGCTCACCACCTCGAGGTCCTAGCGGCTCTGGGGCCAACGTCCTGACTTTC
d_call: TRBD2
j_call: TRBJ2-6
clone_size: .
v_call: TRBV18

cdr3_aa: CASSQEWLAENYEQYF
cdr3_nt: TGCGCCAGCAGCCAAGAATGGCTAGCGGAGAACTACGAGCAGTACTTC
d_call: TRBD2
j_call: TRBJ2-7
clone_size: .
v_call: TRBV4-1

cdr3_aa: CASRTGGNQPQHF
cdr3_nt: TGTGCCAGTAGGACAGGGGGGAATCAGCCCCAGCATTTT
d_call: TRBD1
j_call: TRBJ1-5
clone_size: .
v_call: TRBV6-1

cdr3_aa: CASSPDNADGYTF
cdr3_nt: TGTGCCAGCAGCCCGGACAATGCCGATGGCTACACCTTC
d_call: .
j_call: TRBJ1-2
clone_size: .
v_call: TRBV7-9

cdr3_aa: CASIPGAGSLYNEQFF
cdr3_nt: TGCGCCAGCATCCCCGGGGCGGGAAGTCTTTACAATGAGCAGTTCTTC
d_call: .
j_call: TRBJ2-1
clone_size: .
v_call: TRBV5-1

cdr3_aa: CASSLAGFEVNEQFF
cdr3_nt: TGCGCCAGCAGCTTGGCAGGGTTTGAAGTTAATGAGCAGTTCTTC
d_call: .
j_call: TRBJ2-1
clone_size: .
v_call: TRBV5-1

cdr3_aa: CASSTTGVPSTGELFF
cdr3_nt: TGTGCCAGTAGTACAACAGGGGTCCCTAGCACCGGGGAGCTGTTTTTT
d_call: TRBD1
j_call: TRBJ2-2
clone_size: .
v_call: TRBV19

cdr3_aa: CASSPGGLKNIQYF
cdr3_nt: TGTGCCAGCTCACCAGGGGGCCTTAAAAACATTCAGTACTTC
d_call: .
j_call: TRBJ2-4
clone_size: .
v_call: TRBV18

cdr3_aa: CASSLGQDSNQPQHF
cdr3_nt: TGTGCCAGCAGCCTCGGACAGGATAGCAATCAGCCCCAGCATTTT
d_call: TRBD1
j_call: TRBJ1-5
clone_size: few
v_call: TRBV9

cdr3_aa: CASSPLAGLTDTQYF
cdr3_nt: TGTGCCAGCTCACCCCTAGCGGGACTCACAGATACGCAGTATTTT
d_call: TRBD2
j_call: TRBJ2-3
clone_size: .
v_call: TRBV18

cdr3_aa: CASSLPAENYTF
cdr3_nt: TGTGCCAGCAGCTTGCCGGCGGAAAACTACACCTTC
d_call: .
j_call: TRBJ1-2
clone_size: .
v_call: TRBV5-4

cdr3_aa: CASSTPIGGAGTEAFF
cdr3_nt: TGTGCCAGTAGTACCCCCATTGGGGGGGCTGGCACTGAAGCTTTCTTT
d_call: .
j_call: TRBJ1-1
clone_size: .
v_call: TRBV19

cdr3_aa: CASSGSGTTNYGYTF
cdr3_nt: TGTGCCAGCAGCGGCTCCGGGACAACAAACTATGGCTACACCTTC
d_call: .
j_call: TRBJ1-2
clone_size: .
v_call: TRBV11-3

cdr3_aa: CASSRDRGQETQYF
cdr3_nt: TGTGCCAGCAGCCGGGACAGGGGGCAAGAGACCCAGTACTTC
d_call: TRBD1
j_call: TRBJ2-5
clone_size: .
v_call: TRBV7-2

cdr3_aa: CASSGRRGLDGYTF
cdr3_nt: TGTGCCAGCAGCGGGCGTAGGGGGCTTGATGGCTACACCTTC
d_call: TRBD1
j_call: TRBJ1-2
clone_size: .
v_call: TRBV5-6

cdr3_aa: CASGGTITDTQYF
cdr3_nt: TGTGCCAGCGGGGGGACGATCACAGATACGCAGTATTTT
d_call: .
j_call: TRBJ2-3
clone_size: .
v_call: TRBV6-5

cdr3_aa: CASSPTAGGNRGQPQHF
cdr3_nt: TGTGCCAGTAGTCCCACCGCGGGAGGGAATCGGGGTCAGCCCCAGCATTTT
d_call: .
j_call: TRBJ1-5
clone_size: .
v_call: TRBV19

cdr3_aa: CASSDSDRGWHEQYF
cdr3_nt: TGTGCCAGCAGTGACAGCGACAGGGGTTGGCACGAGCAGTACTTC
d_call: TRBD1
j_call: TRBJ2-7
clone_size: once
v_call: TRBV6-1

cdr3_aa: CASSPLLPQGTDTQYF
cdr3_nt: TGTGCCAGCAGCCCCCTGCTTCCCCAGGGCACAGATACGCAGTATTTT
d_call: .
j_call: TRBJ2-3
clone_size: .
v_call: TRBV13

cdr3_aa: CASSLGTSGNTDTQYF
cdr3_nt: TGTGCCAGCAGCTTAGGGACTAGCGGGAACACAGATACGCAGTATTTT
d_call: TRBD2
j_call: TRBJ2-3
clone_size: .
v_call: TRBV7-2

cdr3_aa: CAARGGLGKDYGYTF
cdr3_nt: TGTGCCGCGCGCGGGGGTCTAGGGAAGGACTATGGCTACACCTTC
d_call: .
j_call: TRBJ1-2
clone_size: few
v_call: TRBV19

cdr3_aa: CASTHAASGSFDEQYF
cdr3_nt: TGTGCCAGTACCCATGCCGCTAGCGGGAGCTTTGACGAGCAGTACTTC
d_call: TRBD2
j_call: TRBJ2-7
clone_size: .
v_call: TRBV19

cdr3_aa: CASSTRTAPLNGEKLFF
cdr3_nt: TGTGCCAGCAGCACTAGGACGGCCCCCCTGAACGGGGAAAAACTGTTTTTT
d_call: .
j_call: TRBJ1-4
clone_size: .
v_call: TRBV7-2

cdr3_aa: CASSPSGLYSSTDTQYF
cdr3_nt: TGTGCCAGCAGCCCTTCGGGACTCTACTCTAGCACAGATACGCAGTATTTT
d_call: .
j_call: TRBJ2-3
clone_size: once
v_call: TRBV7-2

cdr3_aa: CASSLEQGNTEAFF
cdr3_nt: TGCGCCAGCAGCTTAGAACAGGGGAACACTGAAGCTTTCTTT
d_call: .
j_call: TRBJ1-1
clone_size: .
v_call: TRBV5-1